These T cell receptor beta chains were read from a single sample in a study of blood T cell repertoires in COVID-19. Clones were read by immunoSEQ multiplex PCR, and TCRdb kept only the in-frame ones, dropping some. The repertoire holds about 200,000 clones, with about 82% as singletons. The specimen sequenced was PBMCs or T cells enriched from blood (not recorded which). Receptors were obtained from a middle-aged man with acute COVID-19. CDR3s leave out the opening cysteine and the closing phenylalanine or tryptophan. Fields, in order: V gene, J gene, CDR3 protein.

>TRBV30|TRBJ2-7
AWSGGLADYEQY
>TRBV6-6|TRBJ2-7
ASSQGTYEQY
>TRBV27|TRBJ2-7
ASSLGGPYEQY
>TRBV7-8|TRBJ1-2
ASSGGDYGYT
>TRBV20-1|TRBJ2-3
SASSLAGGTDTQY
>TRBV7-3|TRBJ2-1
ASSLITGLAGMNEQF
>TRBV28|TRBJ2-3
ASSLTRLELAALGTDTQY
>TRBV30|TRBJ2-5
AWSTQGETQY
>TRBV27|TRBJ2-1
ASSLYIGRDNEQF
>TRBV7-8|TRBJ1-1
ASSLGPRGTAEAF
>TRBV5-1|TRBJ2-7
ASSLGGTASYEQY
>TRBV4-2|TRBJ1-2
ASSQVGQNVLRGYT
>TRBV2|TRBJ2-2
ASSRPRTGYDTGELF
>TRBV3-1/TRBV3-2|TRBJ2-4
ASSPEVEGPNIQY
>TRBV5-4|TRBJ1-2
ASSDLGAGPSYGYT
>TRBV9|TRBJ2-1
ASSGLADNEQF
>TRBV19|TRBJ1-5
ASSSSASRNSNQPQH
>TRBV18|TRBJ2-7
ASSPGGAVNSYEQY
>TRBV19|TRBJ1-6
ASSTTGVGSPLH
>TRBV2|TRBJ1-3
GGGTGGNTIY
>TRBV6-5|TRBJ1-5
ASRSFDQPQH
>TRBV18|TRBJ1-1
ASSPSTELNTEAF
>TRBV9|TRBJ1-6
ASSFSGQGHSPLH
>TRBV18|TRBJ2-2
ASSPIQAGTGELF
>TRBV5-1|TRBJ2-5
ASSISPGTGKAKTQY
>TRBV28|TRBJ2-1
ASRPGGGPDNEQF
>TRBV3-1/TRBV3-2|TRBJ1-2
ASRQANRVGYT
>TRBV28|TRBJ1-4
ASSLQGGLF
>TRBV2|TRBJ2-2
AGQGQLNTGELF
>TRBV20-1|TRBJ1-5
SASRQEWNQPQH
>TRBV6-5|TRBJ1-5
ASSSRAGGDQPQH
>TRBV20-1|TRBJ2-1
SASTDEQF
>TRBV2|TRBJ2-1
ASSDGGSSYNEQF
>TRBV7-2|TRBJ2-3
ASSLAGTSGRQSTDTQY
>TRBV7-2|TRBJ2-1
ASSLRTSGSNEQF
>TRBV2|TRBJ2-1
ASSTALGLGNEQF
>TRBV4-2|TRBJ2-4
ASSQVYPLNIQY
>TRBV29-1|TRBJ2-7
SASGTSGYYEQY
>TRBV28|TRBJ1-2
ASSLFGQRANYGYT
>TRBV9|TRBJ2-3
ASSVARESRTDTQY
>TRBV29-1|TRBJ2-7
SVFSGTMTYEQY
>TRBV10-3|TRBJ1-5
AISESARDQPQH
>TRBV18|TRBJ1-6
ASSPAGERSPLH
>TRBV18|TRBJ2-5
ASSPPAEVQETQY
>TRBV7-3|TRBJ2-5
ASSLNGEETQY
>TRBV7-9|TRBJ1-5
ASSDRGYQPQH
>TRBV28|TRBJ1-5
ASRVRDRPHQPQH
>TRBV5-4|TRBJ1-3
ASSPPLGSGNTIY
>TRBV19|TRBJ2-5
ASSMASGRIQETQY
>TRBV3-1/TRBV3-2|TRBJ2-4
ASSPQLAAKNIQY
>TRBV29-1|TRBJ2-1
SVELPGLADKQF
>TRBV6-4|TRBJ1-5
ASSDDFGYSNQPQH
>TRBV5-6|TRBJ2-7
ASSYPDSRVLH
>TRBV24-1|TRBJ2-2
ATSDFGTSGRAGELF
>TRBV18|TRBJ1-4
ASSPSTGYATNEKLF
>TRBV6-5|TRBJ2-5
ASSDRGERETQY
>TRBV12-3/TRBV12-4|TRBJ1-4
ASQGAGEKLF
>TRBV7-2|TRBJ2-3
ASSLVSVFRTDTQY
>TRBV2|TRBJ2-2
ASSLAGGNTGELF
>TRBV19|TRBJ1-6
ASSIRRPNDSPLH